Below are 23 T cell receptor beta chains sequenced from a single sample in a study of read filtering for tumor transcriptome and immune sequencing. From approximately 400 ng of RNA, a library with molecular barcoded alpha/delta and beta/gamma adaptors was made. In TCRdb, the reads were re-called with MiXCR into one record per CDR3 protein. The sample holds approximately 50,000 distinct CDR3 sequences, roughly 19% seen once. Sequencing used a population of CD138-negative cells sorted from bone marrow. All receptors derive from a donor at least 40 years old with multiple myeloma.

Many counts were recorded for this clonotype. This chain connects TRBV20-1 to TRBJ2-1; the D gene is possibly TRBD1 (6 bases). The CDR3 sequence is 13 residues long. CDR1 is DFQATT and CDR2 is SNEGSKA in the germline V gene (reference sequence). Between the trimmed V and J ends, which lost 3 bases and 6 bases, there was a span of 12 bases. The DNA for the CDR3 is TGCAGTGCTAGTTTGGGGGCGGTCAATGAGCAGTTCTTC. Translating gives CSASLGAVNEQFF.

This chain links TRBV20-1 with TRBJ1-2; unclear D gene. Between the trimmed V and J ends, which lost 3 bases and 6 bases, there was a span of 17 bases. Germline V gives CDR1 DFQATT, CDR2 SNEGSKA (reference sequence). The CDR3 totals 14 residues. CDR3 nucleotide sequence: TGCAGTGCTAGGAATATGGTACTGGCCAATGGCTACACCTTC. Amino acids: CSARNMVLANGYTF.

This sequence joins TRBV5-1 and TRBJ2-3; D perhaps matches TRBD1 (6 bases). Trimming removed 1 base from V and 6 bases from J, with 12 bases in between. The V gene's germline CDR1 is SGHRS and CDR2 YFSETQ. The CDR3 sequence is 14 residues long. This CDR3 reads CASSLQGQGDTQYF. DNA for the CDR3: TGCGCCAGCAGCTTGCAGGGGCAGGGGGATACGCAGTATTTT. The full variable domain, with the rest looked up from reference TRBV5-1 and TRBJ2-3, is KAGVTQTPRYLIKTRGQQVTLSCSPISGHRSVSWYQQTPGQGLQFLFEYFSETQRNKGNFPGRFSGRQFSNSRSEMNVSTLELGDSALYLCASSLQGQGDTQYFGPGTRLTVL.

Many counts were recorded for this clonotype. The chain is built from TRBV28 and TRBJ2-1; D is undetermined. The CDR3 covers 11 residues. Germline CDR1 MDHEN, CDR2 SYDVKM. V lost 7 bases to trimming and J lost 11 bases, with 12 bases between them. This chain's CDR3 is CASIRDTKQFF. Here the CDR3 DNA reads TGTGCCAGCATCCGTGACACCAAGCAGTTCTTC.

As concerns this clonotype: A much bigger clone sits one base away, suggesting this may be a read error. CDR3 residues: CASSAQGERYF. Here the CDR3 DNA reads TGTGCCAGCAGCGCCCAGGGTGAGCGGTACTTC. The V and J genes are TRBV7-6 and TRBJ2-7; D is perhaps TRBD1 (5 bases). In germline, CDR1 is SGHVS, CDR2 FNYEAQ. The CDR3 is made up of 11 amino acids. Complete variable domain (other parts from reference TRBV7-6 and TRBJ2-7): GAGVSQSPRYKVTKRGQDVALRCDPISGHVSLYWYRQALGQGPEFLTYFNYEAQQDKSGLPNDRFSAERPEGSISTLTIQRTEQRDSAMYRCASSAQGERYFGPGTRLTVT.

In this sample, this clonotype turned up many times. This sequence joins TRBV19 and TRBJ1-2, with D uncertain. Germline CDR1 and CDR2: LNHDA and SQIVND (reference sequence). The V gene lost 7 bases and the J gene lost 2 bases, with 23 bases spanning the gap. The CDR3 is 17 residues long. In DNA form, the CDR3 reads TGTGCCAGTACCTCCAGCCGAGTTCAAGTCACCAACTATGGCTACACCTTC. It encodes CASTSSRVQVTNYGYTF.

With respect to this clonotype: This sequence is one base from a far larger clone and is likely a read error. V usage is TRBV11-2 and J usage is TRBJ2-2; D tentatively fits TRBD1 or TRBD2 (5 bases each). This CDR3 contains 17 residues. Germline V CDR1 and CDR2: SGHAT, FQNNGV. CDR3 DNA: TGTGCCAGCAGCTTAGAACGGGCTGGGGCGAACACCGGGGAGCTGGTTTTT. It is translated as CASSLERAGANTGELVF.

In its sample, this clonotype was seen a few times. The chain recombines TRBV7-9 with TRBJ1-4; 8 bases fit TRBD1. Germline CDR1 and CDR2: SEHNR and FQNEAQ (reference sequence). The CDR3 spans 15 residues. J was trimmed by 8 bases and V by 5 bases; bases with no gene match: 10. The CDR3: CASSLTGGNKEKLFF. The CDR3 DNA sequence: TGTGCCAGCAGCCTAACAGGGGGGAACAAGGAAAAACTGTTTTTT.

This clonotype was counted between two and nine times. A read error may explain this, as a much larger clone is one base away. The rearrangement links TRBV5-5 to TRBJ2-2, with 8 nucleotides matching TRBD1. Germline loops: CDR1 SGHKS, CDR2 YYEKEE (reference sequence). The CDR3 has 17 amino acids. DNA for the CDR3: TGTGCCCGCAGCTTGATTCAGGACAGGGTGGACACCGGGGAGCTGTTTTTT. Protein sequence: CARSLIQDRVDTGELFF.

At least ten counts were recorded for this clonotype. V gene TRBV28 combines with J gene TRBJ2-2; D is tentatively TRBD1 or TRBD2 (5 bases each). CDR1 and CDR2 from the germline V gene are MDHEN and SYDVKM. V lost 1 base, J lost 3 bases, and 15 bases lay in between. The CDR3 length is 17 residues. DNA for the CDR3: TGTGCCAGCAGTTTATTTGGGCAGGGACCGTACACCGGGGAGCTGTTTTTT. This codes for CASSLFGQGPYTGELFF.

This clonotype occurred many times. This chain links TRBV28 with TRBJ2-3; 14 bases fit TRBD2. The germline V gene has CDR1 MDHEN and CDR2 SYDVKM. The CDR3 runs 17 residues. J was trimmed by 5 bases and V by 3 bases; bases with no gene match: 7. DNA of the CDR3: TGTGCCAGCAGTTTGAAGAGACTAGCGGGAGGGTTAGATACGCAGTATTTT. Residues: CASSLKRLAGGLDTQYF.

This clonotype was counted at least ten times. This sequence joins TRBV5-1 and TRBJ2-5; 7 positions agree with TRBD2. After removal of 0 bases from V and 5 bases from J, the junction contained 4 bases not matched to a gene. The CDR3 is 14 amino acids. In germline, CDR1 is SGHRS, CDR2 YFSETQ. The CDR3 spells CASSLASGGETQYF. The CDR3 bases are TGCGCCAGCAGCTTGGCTAGCGGTGGGGAGACCCAGTACTTC.

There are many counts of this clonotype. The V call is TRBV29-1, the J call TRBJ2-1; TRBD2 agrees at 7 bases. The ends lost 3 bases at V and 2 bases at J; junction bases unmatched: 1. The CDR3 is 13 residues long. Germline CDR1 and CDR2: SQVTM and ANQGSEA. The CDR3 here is CSVDREAYNEQFF. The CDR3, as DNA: TGCAGCGTTGACCGGGAGGCCTACAATGAGCAGTTCTTC.

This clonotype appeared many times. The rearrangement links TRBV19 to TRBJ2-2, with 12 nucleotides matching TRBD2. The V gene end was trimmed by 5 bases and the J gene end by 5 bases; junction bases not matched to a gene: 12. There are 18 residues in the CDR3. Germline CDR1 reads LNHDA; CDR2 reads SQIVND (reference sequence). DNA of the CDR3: TGTGCCAGTAGTTTCGAAACCCGACTAGCGGGAGTTACCGGGGAGCTGTTTTTT. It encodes CASSFETRLAGVTGELFF.

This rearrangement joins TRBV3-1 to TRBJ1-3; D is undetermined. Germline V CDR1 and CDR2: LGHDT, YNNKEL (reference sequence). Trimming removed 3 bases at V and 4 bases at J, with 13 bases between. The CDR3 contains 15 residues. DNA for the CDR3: TGTGCCAGCAGCCAGGCTCCTCCCTCCGGAAACACCATATATTTT. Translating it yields CASSQAPPSGNTIYF.

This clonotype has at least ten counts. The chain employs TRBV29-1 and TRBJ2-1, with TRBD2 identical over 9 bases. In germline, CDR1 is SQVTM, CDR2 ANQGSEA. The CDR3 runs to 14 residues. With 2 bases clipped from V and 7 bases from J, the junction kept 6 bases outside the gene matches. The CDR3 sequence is CSVERTSGRNEQFF. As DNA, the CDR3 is TGCAGCGTTGAAAGAACTAGCGGGCGTAATGAGCAGTTCTTC.

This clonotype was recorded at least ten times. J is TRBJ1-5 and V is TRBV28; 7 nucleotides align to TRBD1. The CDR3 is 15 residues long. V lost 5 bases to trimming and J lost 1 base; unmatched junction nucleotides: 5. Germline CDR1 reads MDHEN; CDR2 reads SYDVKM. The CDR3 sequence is CASSKPTGSNQPQHF. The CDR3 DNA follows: TGTGCCAGCAGTAAACCGACAGGGAGCAATCAGCCCCAGCATTTT.

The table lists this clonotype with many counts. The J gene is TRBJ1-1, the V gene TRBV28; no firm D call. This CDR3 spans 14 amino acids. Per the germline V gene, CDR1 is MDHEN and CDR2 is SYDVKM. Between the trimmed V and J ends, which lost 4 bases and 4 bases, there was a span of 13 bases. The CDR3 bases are TGTGCCAGCAGTTCAGCGGACCGCGCCACTGAAGCTTTCTTT. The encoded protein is CASSSADRATEAFF.

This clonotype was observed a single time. The CDR3 DNA reads as TGTGCCAGCAGCTTGTGGCGGGTAGCGGGGGTACGAGATACGCAGTATTTT. Protein: CASSLWRVAGVRDTQYF. V usage is TRBV5-6 and J usage is TRBJ2-3; TRBD2 agrees at 9 bases. Germline CDR1 SGHDT, CDR2 YYEEEE. V trimming: 1 base; J trimming: 5 bases; junction bases outside the gene matches: 11. CDR3 length: 17 residues.

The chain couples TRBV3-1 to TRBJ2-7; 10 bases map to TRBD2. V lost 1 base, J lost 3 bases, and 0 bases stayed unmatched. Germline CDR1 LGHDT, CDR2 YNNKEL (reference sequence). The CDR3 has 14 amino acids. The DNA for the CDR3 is TGTGCCAGCAGCCAAGGACTAGCGGGCTACGAGCAGTACTTC. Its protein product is CASSQGLAGYEQYF.

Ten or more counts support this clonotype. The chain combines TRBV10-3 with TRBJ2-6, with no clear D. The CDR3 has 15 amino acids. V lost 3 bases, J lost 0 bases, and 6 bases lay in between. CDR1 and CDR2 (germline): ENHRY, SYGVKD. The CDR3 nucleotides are TGTGCCATCAGTGAAACGGTCTCTGGGGCCAACGTCCTGACTTTC. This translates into CAISETVSGANVLTF.

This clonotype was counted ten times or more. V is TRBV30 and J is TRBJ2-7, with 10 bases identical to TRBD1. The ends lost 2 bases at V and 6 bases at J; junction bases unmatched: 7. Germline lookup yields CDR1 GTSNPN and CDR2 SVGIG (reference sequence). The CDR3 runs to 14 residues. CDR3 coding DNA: TGTGCCTGGAGTCTCGGGACAGGGGCCCCCGAGCAGTACTTC. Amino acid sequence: CAWSLGTGAPEQYF.

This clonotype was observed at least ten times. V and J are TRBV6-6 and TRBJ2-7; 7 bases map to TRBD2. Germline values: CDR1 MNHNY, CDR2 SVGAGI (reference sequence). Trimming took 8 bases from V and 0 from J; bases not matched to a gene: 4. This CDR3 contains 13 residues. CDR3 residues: CASRSGASYEQYF. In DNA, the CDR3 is TGTGCCAGCCGGAGCGGGGCCTCCTACGAGCAGTACTTC.